What follows are 31 T cell receptor beta chains derived from one specimen sequenced in a study of T cell responses to AZD1222 COVID-19 vaccine (dated by TCRdb to the early 2020s). The sample's time point label, in plain terms: baseline before first vaccination. To prepare the library, the immunoSEQ multiplex PCR assay was applied. Drawn from immuneACCESS, this table holds only the in-frame rearrangements with V and J called that TCRdb kept. Clones are partly lost; checked studies trace under half to an unresolved V gene and leave the rest unexplained. The sample has 85,000 to 100,000 clones on record, around 73% of them singletons. Of the sample, under 25% falls within the top ten clones. The specimen was peripheral blood, collected on day 0 of AZD1222 vaccination. Receptors originate from an adult in good health.

This rearrangement joins TRBV6-5 to TRBJ1-1; 8 positions agree with TRBD1. Unmatched junction bases numbered 0, after V lost 2 bases and J lost 1 base. This CDR3 is built from 14 residues. Per the germline V gene, CDR1 is MNHEY and CDR2 is SVGAGI. CDR3 residues: CASSYQGANTEAFF. The DNA for the CDR3 is TGTGCCAGCAGTTACCAGGGGGCGAACACTGAAGCTTTCTTT.

The CDR3 loop reads CASSMGSSKPLHF. The CDR3 coding sequence is TGTGCCAGCAGCATGGGGAGCAGTAAACCCCTCCACTTT. The V call is TRBV5-4, the J call TRBJ1-6; D uncertain. Germline values: CDR1 SGHNT, CDR2 YYREEE (reference sequence). This CDR3 comprises 13 residues. Trimming took 4 bases from V and 12 from J, leaving 14 bases between them.

The chain has TRBV28 and TRBJ2-5; TRBD1 agrees at 8 bases. The junction had 15 bases not matched to a gene; V was cut back by 3 bases and J by 3 bases. Germline V gene sequence: CDR1 MDHEN, CDR2 SYDVKM. This CDR3 spans 18 amino acids. The CDR3 nucleotides are TGTGCCAGCAGTTTGTCACCCTTAGTGGAGACAGGGGAAGAGACCCAGTACTTC. This translates into CASSLSPLVETGEETQYF.

J is TRBJ2-5 and V is TRBV6-5; 8 bases line up with TRBD1. The CDR3 runs to 13 residues. The ends lost 8 bases at V and 4 bases at J; junction bases unmatched: 6. From germline, CDR1 is MNHEY and CDR2 SVGAGI. The CDR3 reads CASAITGGETQYF. In DNA form, the CDR3 reads TGTGCCAGCGCCATTACAGGGGGAGAGACCCAGTACTTC.

This clone has just a few counts. The rearrangement uses TRBV9 and TRBJ2-1, with TRBD1 identical over 10 bases. The junction had 12 bases not matched to a gene; V was cut back by 0 bases and J by 9 bases. Germline V CDR1 and CDR2: SGDLS, YYNGEE. CDR3 length: 17 residues. The CDR3 bases are TGTGCCAGCAGCGTAGGACCCGAGGGGACAGGGGAACTTGAGCAGTTCTTC. Translation: CASSVGPEGTGELEQFF.

In its sample, this clone was seen a few times. This chain links TRBV7-6 with TRBJ2-7, with 11 positions matching TRBD2. V lost 4 bases and J lost 3; bases outside the gene matches: 5. Germline-derived CDR1 and CDR2 are SGHVS and FNYEAQ. The CDR3 totals 15 residues. The CDR3 nucleotides read TGTGCCAGCAGCTCCGGGACTAGCGGAAACTACGAGCAGTACTTC. This gives the protein CASSSGTSGNYEQYF.

The genes are TRBV2 and TRBJ1-1; D might be TRBD1 (5 bases). There are 15 residues in the CDR3. The ends were cut back, 3 bases at V and 1 base at J, with 12 bases in the middle. Germline lookup yields CDR1 SNHLY and CDR2 FYNNEI. The chain's CDR3 is CASSEQGTGNTEAFF. In DNA form, the CDR3 reads TGTGCCAGCAGTGAGCAAGGGACGGGGAACACTGAAGCTTTCTTT.

This clone was found a few times. This chain joins TRBV11-2 and TRBJ2-7; D is unclear. The V end lost 1 base, the J end lost 3 bases, and 10 bases lay between the germline ends. CDR1 and CDR2 (germline): SGHAT, FQNNGV. The CDR3 is 14 residues long. In DNA, the CDR3 is TGTGCCAGCAGCTTAGGCGCTAGTTTCTACGAGCAGTACTTC. This gives the protein CASSLGASFYEQYF.

V gene TRBV7-2 combines with J gene TRBJ1-3; a weak D match, TRBD1 (6 bases). V was clipped by 1 base and J by 2 bases, with 12 bases between them. This CDR3 is built from 16 residues. The V gene's germline CDR1 is SGHTA and CDR2 FQGNSA. The CDR3 protein is CASSLVGGRTGNTIYF. DNA of the CDR3: TGTGCCAGCAGCTTAGTAGGGGGGCGGACTGGAAACACCATATATTTT.

The rearrangement links TRBV3-1 (or the pseudogene TRBV3-2) to TRBJ2-4, with 15 bases aligning to TRBD2. This CDR3 contains 19 residues. V lost 4 bases, J lost 0 bases, and 7 bases stayed unmatched. CDR1 and CDR2 from the germline V gene are LGHDT and YNNKEL (reference sequence). CDR3 sequence reads: CASSPGLAGGPIAKNIQYF. CDR3 bases: TGTGCCAGCAGCCCCGGACTAGCGGGAGGGCCGATAGCCAAAAACATTCAGTACTTC.

The chain couples TRBV19 to TRBJ2-1, with 7 positions matching TRBD2. V lost 6 bases, J lost 4 bases, and 9 bases stayed unmatched. Germline CDR1 is LNHDA and CDR2 is SQIVND (reference sequence). The CDR3 runs 15 residues. The CDR3 protein is CASSASGANYNEQFF. The CDR3 DNA reads as TGTGCCAGTAGCGCTAGCGGAGCCAATTACAATGAGCAGTTCTTC. The whole variable domain, remainder taken from reference TRBV19 and TRBJ2-1, is DGGITQSPKYLFRKEGQNVTLSCEQNLNHDAMYWYRQDPGQGLRLIYYSQIVNDFQKGDIAEGYSVSREKKESFPLTVTSAQKNPTAFYLCASSASGANYNEQFFGPGTRLTVL.

CDR3 in amino acids: CASSLRNNEQFF. The DNA of the CDR3 is TGTGCCAGCAGCTTAAGAAACAATGAGCAGTTCTTC. The chain links TRBV11-3 to TRBJ2-1; D not certain. V was trimmed by 2 bases and J by 5 bases, leaving 4 bases between them. The CDR3 is made up of 12 amino acids. CDR1 is SGHNT and CDR2 is YENEEA in the germline V gene.

The chain carries TRBV11-2 and TRBJ2-3; tentative D call: TRBD1 (6 bases). Germline-derived CDR1 and CDR2 are SGHAT and FQNNGV. The CDR3 is made up of 15 amino acids. The V end lost 5 bases, the J end lost 0 bases, and 12 bases lay between the germline ends. CDR3 protein: CASSPGTSSTDTQYF. The CDR3 region has the DNA TGTGCCAGCAGCCCAGGGACATCTAGCACAGATACGCAGTATTTT.

The chain couples TRBV2 to TRBJ2-5; 13 nucleotides line up with TRBD2. Per the germline V gene, CDR1 is SNHLY and CDR2 is FYNNEI. Trimming cost V 3 bases and J 2 bases; bases outside gene matches: 6. This CDR3 spans 17 amino acids. Written as DNA, the CDR3 is TGTGCCAGCAGTGAGGGGACTAGCGGGACTGAACAAGAGACCCAGTACTTC. It translates to CASSEGTSGTEQETQYF.

V usage is TRBV5-1 and J usage is TRBJ1-1; D ambiguous. Germline CDR1 reads SGHRS; CDR2 reads YFSETQ. This CDR3 region has 15 residues. V shed 4 bases and J shed 1 base, with 14 bases lying between them. The CDR3 is CASSPRETANTEAFF. The CDR3 DNA reads as TGCGCCAGCAGCCCACGCGAGACCGCGAACACTGAAGCTTTCTTT.

The chain has TRBV10-2 and TRBJ2-3; TRBD2 matches at 10 bases. The length of the CDR3 is 14 residues. Germline loops: CDR1 WSHSY, CDR2 SAAADI. After removal of 4 bases from V and 6 bases from J, the junction contained 4 bases not matched to a gene. The CDR3 protein is CASSVAGGSDTQYF. In nucleotides, the CDR3 is TGCGCCAGCAGTGTAGCGGGAGGATCGGATACGCAGTATTTT.

The chain has TRBV7-9 and TRBJ1-2, with TRBD1 matching 10 bases. Germline lookup yields CDR1 SEHNR and CDR2 FQNEAQ (reference sequence). This CDR3 has 15 residues. J lost 8 bases, V lost 0 bases, and 6 bases had no gene match. The CDR3 sequence is CASSLARDRGFGYTF. CDR3 bases: TGTGCCAGCAGCTTAGCCCGGGACAGGGGATTCGGCTACACCTTC. Combining the CDR3 with reference TRBV7-9 and TRBJ1-2 gives the whole variable domain DTGVSQNPRHKITKRGQNVTFRCDPISEHNRLYWYRQTLGQGPEFLTYFQNEAQLEKSRLLSDRFSAERPKGSFSTLEIQRTEQGDSAMYLCASSLARDRGFGYTFGSGTRLTVV.

The rearrangement uses TRBV3-1 (or the pseudogene TRBV3-2) and TRBJ2-7; TRBD2 agrees at 7 bases. CDR1 LGHDT and CDR2 YNNKEL come from the germline V gene (reference sequence). The CDR3 has 15 amino acids. V dropped 5 bases and J dropped 5; count of bases not matched to a gene: 12. The CDR3 region is CASSDRLAPAHEQYF. The CDR3, as DNA: TGTGCCAGCAGCGACCGACTAGCACCAGCCCACGAGCAGTACTTC.

The rearrangement links TRBV7-9 to TRBJ1-1; D gene uncertain. Trimming shortened V by 5 bases and J by 4 bases, and 11 bases separated the two germline ends. The germline V gene encodes CDR1 SEHNR and CDR2 FQNEAQ (reference sequence). This CDR3 spans 13 amino acids. Here the CDR3 reads CASSLRAGTEAFF. The CDR3 DNA sequence: TGTGCCAGCAGCCTACGGGCGGGCACTGAAGCTTTCTTT.

In nucleotides, the CDR3 is TGCGCCAGCAGCTCCCAGGGAAGCTATGGCTACACCTTC. Translating it yields CASSSQGSYGYTF. The chain joins TRBV5-1 to TRBJ1-2; D possibly corresponds to TRBD1 (5 bases). CDR1 SGHRS and CDR2 YFSETQ come from the germline V gene. The V end lost 3 bases, the J end lost 4 bases, and 10 bases lay between the germline ends. The CDR3 runs 13 residues.

V and J are TRBV5-1 and TRBJ2-1; 15 bases are shared with TRBD2. The germline V gene encodes CDR1 SGHRS and CDR2 YFSETQ. The CDR3 has 14 residues. The V and J ends lost 6 bases and 10 bases, in that order; junction bases with no gene match: 5. The CDR3 protein is CASTPGTSGREQFF. As DNA, the CDR3 is TGCGCCAGCACCCCCGGGACTAGCGGGAGGGAGCAGTTCTTC.

This clone has only one observation. V gene TRBV7-8 combines with J gene TRBJ2-1; D gene ambiguous. CDR1 is SGHVS, CDR2 FQNEAQ, per germline. The CDR3 loop spans 15 amino acids. The germline V and J ends were trimmed by 3 bases and 8 bases, with 17 bases remaining between them. The CDR3 is CASSFRGLRTDEQFF. The CDR3 bases are TGTGCCAGCAGCTTTCGTGGTCTGAGGACCGATGAGCAGTTCTTC.

The J gene is TRBJ2-3, the V gene TRBV7-2; TRBD2 matches at 7 bases. This CDR3 is 15 amino acids long. In germline, CDR1 is SGHTA, CDR2 FQGNSA. The V segment lost 5 bases and the J segment 2 bases; nucleotides outside the gene matches: 7. CDR3 sequence (DNA): TGTGCCAGCAGCCGGGACTATTTAACCACAGATACGCAGTATTTT. Translating gives CASSRDYLTTDTQYF. Full variable domain (missing parts from reference TRBV7-2 and TRBJ2-3): GAGVSQSPSNKVTEKGKDVELRCDPISGHTALYWYRQSLGQGLEFLIYFQGNSAPDKSGLPSDRFSAERTGGSVSTLTIQRTQQEDSAVYLCASSRDYLTTDTQYFGPGTRLTVL.

V gene TRBV6-4 combines with J gene TRBJ2-1; perhaps TRBD2 as D (6 bases). Trimming took off 3 bases at V and 12 bases at J, with 15 bases between the two ends. CDR1 is MRHNA and CDR2 is SNTAGT in the germline V gene. The CDR3 totals 13 residues. The CDR3 loop is CASSENRGGWQFF. In DNA, the CDR3 is TGTGCCAGCAGTGAAAATAGAGGAGGGTGGCAGTTCTTC.

The J gene is TRBJ1-5, the V gene TRBV12-3 or TRBV12-4; D ambiguous. CDR3 length equals 13 residues. The V end lost 6 bases, the J end lost 9 bases, and 15 bases lay between the germline ends. As DNA, the CDR3 is TGTGCCAGCAGGTCGGGAGCCCGAGGGCCCCAGCATTTT. Its protein is CASRSGARGPQHF.

This chain uses TRBV2 with TRBJ1-5; the D gene is possibly TRBD1 (5 bases). This CDR3 has 13 residues. The germline gives CDR1 SNHLY, CDR2 FYNNEI. The V end lost 3 bases, the J end lost 8 bases, and 11 bases lay between the germline ends. The CDR3 sequence is CASSEQGSKPQHF. CDR3 nucleotide sequence: TGTGCCAGCAGTGAGCAGGGTAGCAAGCCCCAGCATTTT.

The rearrangement uses TRBV11-3 and TRBJ2-1; possible D gene TRBD2, 5 bases. The CDR3 sequence is 12 residues long. Looked up from germline, CDR1 is SGHNT and CDR2 is YENEEA. V dropped 5 bases and J dropped 8 bases, with 10 bases sitting between them. CDR3 sequence: CASSLTRDEQFF. For the CDR3, the DNA is TGTGCCAGCAGCCTAACTAGGGATGAGCAGTTCTTC.

The chain recombines TRBV29-1 with TRBJ2-7, with 10 bases fitting TRBD1. The V gene's germline CDR1 is SQVTM and CDR2 ANQGSEA. The ends lost 4 bases at V and 5 bases at J; junction bases unmatched: 8. The CDR3 extends over 14 amino acids. Written as DNA, the CDR3 is TGCAGCGTTGTGGGTGGACAGGGGGGCGACGAGCAGTACTTC. Amino acids: CSVVGGQGGDEQYF.

The rearrangement joins TRBV15 to TRBJ2-2, with a tentative D call TRBD2 (6 bases). This CDR3 region has 15 residues. Germline V gives CDR1 LNHNV, CDR2 YYDKDF (reference sequence). V was pared by 0 bases and J by 6 bases, with 11 bases between. DNA for the CDR3: TGTGCCACCAGCAGAGATAGGAGGGGACCCGGGGAGCTGTTTTTT. It codes for CATSRDRRGPGELFF.

V usage is TRBV10-2 and J usage is TRBJ2-1, with TRBD2 matching over 9 bases. Germline assignment: CDR1 WSHSY and CDR2 SAAADI. Losses at the gene ends were 6 bases for V and 6 bases for J; bases not matched to a gene: 6. The CDR3 contains 14 residues. In DNA form, the CDR3 reads TGCGCCAGCAGGGAAGGGACTAGCCGCAATGAGCAGTTCTTC. As protein: CASREGTSRNEQFF.

The sample holds one count of this clone. The rearrangement uses TRBV14 and TRBJ2-7; 12 nucleotides agree with TRBD2. The CDR3 length is 15 residues. Germline V gives CDR1 SGHDN, CDR2 FVKESK. The V gene end was trimmed by 4 bases and the J gene end by 2 bases; junction bases not matched to a gene: 3. The DNA of the CDR3 is TGTGCCAGCAGCCCTTGGACTAGCGGGACCTACGAGCAGTACTTC. Amino acids: CASSPWTSGTYEQYF.